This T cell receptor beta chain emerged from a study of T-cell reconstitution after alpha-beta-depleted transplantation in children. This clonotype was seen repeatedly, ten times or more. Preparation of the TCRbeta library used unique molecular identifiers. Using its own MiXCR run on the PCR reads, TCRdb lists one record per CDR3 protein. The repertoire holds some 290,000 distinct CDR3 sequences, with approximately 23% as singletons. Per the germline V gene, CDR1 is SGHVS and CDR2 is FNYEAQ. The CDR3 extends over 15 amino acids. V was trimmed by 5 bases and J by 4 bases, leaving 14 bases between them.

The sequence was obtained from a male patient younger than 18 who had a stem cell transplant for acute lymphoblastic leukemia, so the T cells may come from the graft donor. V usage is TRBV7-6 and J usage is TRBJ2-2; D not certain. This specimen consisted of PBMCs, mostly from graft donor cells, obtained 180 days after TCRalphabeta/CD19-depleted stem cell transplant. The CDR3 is CASSATVVSTGELFF. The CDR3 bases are TGTGCCAGCAGCGCCACGGTCGTTAGCACCGGGGAGCTGTTTTTT. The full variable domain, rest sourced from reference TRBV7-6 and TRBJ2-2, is GAGVSQSPRYKVTKRGQDVALRCDPISGHVSLYWYRQALGQGPEFLTYFNYEAQQDKSGLPNDRFSAERPEGSISTLTIQRTEQRDSAMYRCASSATVVSTGELFFGEGSRLTVL.